These T cell receptor beta chains were read from a single sample in a study of blood T cell repertoires in COVID-19. TCRdb's copy holds only in-frame clones and misses some; the assay was immunoSEQ multiplex PCR. The sample has around 39,000 clones, 90% seen once. Sequencing used peripheral blood. All receptors derive from a man aged 65 to 79 with acute or convalescent COVID-19. Both conserved end residues are part of each CDR3. The D gene is left open where the match is weak. Clone size is given for some rows only: seen once, a few or many times, or a class if the clone is expanded.

TRBD2 TRBJ2-3 TRBV3-1/TRBV3-2 . TGTGCCAGCAGCATGGGGCTAGCGGGGCCAGATACGCAGTATTTT CASSMGLAGPDTQYF
TRBD1 TRBJ2-2 TRBV19 . TGTGCCAGTAGTCCACGGACAGGGTTATTCCCCGGGGAGCTGTTTTTT CASSPRTGLFPGELFF
. TRBJ1-2 TRBV2 . TGTGCCAGCAGTGTTACGGGGGATGGCTACACCTTC CASSVTGDGYTF
. TRBJ1-1 TRBV9 . TGTGCCAGCAGCGAAGGTGACACAACGAACACTGAAGCTTTCTTT CASSEGDTTNTEAFF
. TRBJ2-3 TRBV19 . TGTGCCAGTAGTATAGATTTTCGCGGGTATCTGAGCACAGATACGCAGTATTTT CASSIDFRGYLSTDTQYF
. TRBJ2-5 TRBV5-6 . TGTGCCAGCAGTCTAGACAGGAGAGAGACCCAGTACTTC CASSLDRRETQYF
TRBD2 TRBJ2-1 TRBV11-1 . TGTGCCAGCGGACTAGCGGGAGTAGTCCTTCAGTTCTTC CASGLAGVVLQFF
TRBD2 TRBJ2-4 TRBV28 . TGTGCCAGCAACCTAGGACTAGCGGCTAAAAACATTCAGTACTTC CASNLGLAAKNIQYF
. TRBJ1-1 TRBV5-1 . TGCGCCAGCAGCTTGGGGGGGCCGCTCACTGAAGCTTTCTTT CASSLGGPLTEAFF
TRBD2 TRBJ2-5 TRBV2 . TGTGCCAGCTCATCTCTAGCGGAGCAGGAGACCCAGTACTTC CASSSLAEQETQYF
. TRBJ1-4 TRBV3-1/TRBV3-2 . TGTGCCAGCAGCCAAGAACAAAAACCGACTAATGAAAAACTGTTTTTT CASSQEQKPTNEKLFF
. TRBJ2-7 TRBV6-6 . TGTGCCAGCAGTCGTACTTTTCCGGGACTCCAGTACTTC CASSRTFPGLQYF
. TRBJ2-1 TRBV20-1 . TGCAGTGCTAGAGCGGACTTGGGGCAGTTCTTC CSARADLGQFF
. TRBJ1-2 TRBV6-5 . TGTGCCAGCAGTATACAGGGTTGGAACTATGGCTACACCTTC CASSIQGWNYGYTF
. TRBJ2-3 TRBV5-5 . TGTGCCAGCAGCTTGGTCCCCACTAGCTTTGGCGCAGATACGCAGTATTTT CASSLVPTSFGADTQYF
. TRBJ2-5 TRBV5-4 . TGTGCCAGCAGCTTGGGTGGGGGCGAGACCCAGTACTTC CASSLGGGETQYF
. TRBJ1-2 TRBV5-4 . TGTGCCAGCAGCTCTGCGGGGGGGATGGACTATGGCTACACCTTC CASSSAGGMDYGYTF
TRBD2 TRBJ2-1 TRBV7-8 few TGTGCCAGCAGCTTAATCCCTGGACTAGCGGGAGGGGTTGAGCAGTTCTTC CASSLIPGLAGGVEQFF
. TRBJ1-2 TRBV14 . TGTGCCAGCAGCCGCCTCACAGGGCTCGATGGCTACACCTTC CASSRLTGLDGYTF
. TRBJ2-3 TRBV3-1/TRBV3-2 . TGTGCCAGCAGCCAAGGGTGGCAGGCAGATACGCAGTATTTT CASSQGWQADTQYF
. TRBJ1-1 TRBV12-5 few TGTGCTAGTGGGGACGGGGGGGGCACTGAAGCTTTCTTT CASGDGGGTEAFF
. TRBJ2-1 TRBV5-4 . TGTGCCAGCAGCTTTTTGAGCGGTAGCTCCTACAATGAGCAGTTCTTC CASSFLSGSSYNEQFF
TRBD1 TRBJ2-2 TRBV4-1 . TGCGCCAGCAGCCAAGGTCTACAGGGGGCTAGGGAGCTGTTTTTT CASSQGLQGARELFF
. TRBJ1-5 TRBV2 . TGTGCCAGCAGTGAGGCAGTTAATCAGCCCCAGCATTTT CASSEAVNQPQHF
TRBD2 TRBJ2-3 TRBV5-8 once TGTGCCAGCAGCCGCCGGACTAGCGTAGATACGCAGTATTTT CASSRRTSVDTQYF
TRBD2 TRBJ2-1 TRBV6-2/TRBV6-3 . TGTGCCAGCAGTTACGCCGGGACTAGATGGGATGGGGGTGAGCAGTTCTTC CASSYAGTRWDGGEQFF
. TRBJ1-1 TRBV7-9 . TGTGCCAGCAGTTACTTCTCCGGGACTGAAGCTTTCTTT CASSYFSGTEAFF
. TRBJ2-2 TRBV3-1/TRBV3-2 few TGTGCCAGCAGCCAAGATCAGGATGCGAACACCGGGGAGCTGTTTTTT CASSQDQDANTGELFF
. TRBJ2-7 TRBV2 . TGTGCCAGCAAGACAGGTACCTACGAGCAGTACTTC CASKTGTYEQYF
TRBD1 TRBJ1-4 TRBV3-1/TRBV3-2 . TGTGCCAGCAGCCTTACAGGGGTAACTGAAAAACTGTTTTTT CASSLTGVTEKLFF
. TRBJ1-6 TRBV7-3 . TGTGCCAGCAGCTTAGTGGCGGGTTATAATTCACCCCTCCACTTT CASSLVAGYNSPLHF
TRBD2 TRBJ2-3 TRBV15 . TGTGCCACCAGCAGAGCTAGCGGCCAGGTGGTAGATACGCAGTATTTT CATSRASGQVVDTQYF
. TRBJ1-3 TRBV2 . TGTGCCAGCAGGGAGGTACTTTTCGGAAACACCATATATTTT CASREVLFGNTIYF
. TRBJ2-1 TRBV18 . TGTGCCAGCTCACCACTGGCCCCCAGAAGCTCCTACAATGAGCAGTTCTTC CASSPLAPRSSYNEQFF
TRBD1 TRBJ1-2 TRBV19 once TGTGCCAGTAGTATCCGGGACAGGGGCTCCGGTGGCTACACCTTC CASSIRDRGSGGYTF
. TRBJ1-2 TRBV7-8 . TGTGCCAGCAGCCCCCAAGGCGGGAACTATGGCTACACCTTC CASSPQGGNYGYTF
. TRBJ2-1 TRBV7-2 . TGTGCCAGCAGCTTTGCCCAGAACAATGAGCAGTTCTTC CASSFAQNNEQFF
. TRBJ2-1 TRBV7-9 few TGTGCCAGCAGCATGTACTACAATGAGCAGTTCTTC CASSMYYNEQFF
. TRBJ1-2 TRBV4-3 . TGCGCCAGCAGCCATGGGCAGGGATGGGGCTACACCTTC CASSHGQGWGYTF
. TRBJ1-2 TRBV7-8 . TGTGCCAGCAGCTCCCCCGGAGACAGGTTTAACTATGGCTACACCTTC CASSSPGDRFNYGYTF